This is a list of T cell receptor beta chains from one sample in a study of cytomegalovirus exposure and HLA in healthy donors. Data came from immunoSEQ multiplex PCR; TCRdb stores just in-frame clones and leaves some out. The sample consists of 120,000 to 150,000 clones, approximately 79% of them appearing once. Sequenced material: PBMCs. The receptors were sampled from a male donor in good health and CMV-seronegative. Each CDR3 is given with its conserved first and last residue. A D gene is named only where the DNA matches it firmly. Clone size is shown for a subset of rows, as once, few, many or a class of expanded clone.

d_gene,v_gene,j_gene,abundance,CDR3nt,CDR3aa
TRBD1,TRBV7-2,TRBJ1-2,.,TGTGCCAGCAGCCCCCGGGACAGTATCTATGGCTACACCTTC,CASSPRDSIYGYTF
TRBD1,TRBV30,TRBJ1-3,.,TGTGTCTGGAGTGAGGACAGGAGCTCTGGAAACACCATATATTTT,CVWSEDRSSGNTIYF
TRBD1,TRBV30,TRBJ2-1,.,TGTGCCTGGACCGGGGCAGGGGGATCGTACAATGAGCAGTTCTTC,CAWTGAGGSYNEQFF
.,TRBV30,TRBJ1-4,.,TGTGCCTGGAGCAGCAGGGTGAATGAAAAACTGTTTTTT,CAWSSRVNEKLFF
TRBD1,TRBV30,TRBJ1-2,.,TGTGCCTGGGAATACAGGGGAGGCTACACCTTC,CAWEYRGGYTF
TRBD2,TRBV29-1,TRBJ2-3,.,TGCAGCTTCAAGACTAGCGGGGTGGGGAATACGCAGTATTTT,CSFKTSGVGNTQYF
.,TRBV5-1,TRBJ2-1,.,TGCGCCAGCAGCTTGAGGTACAGGGACAATGAGCAGTTCTTC,CASSLRYRDNEQFF
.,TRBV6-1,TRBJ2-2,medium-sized,TGTGCCAGCACCCACCGGGATGCCGGGGAGCTGTTTTTT,CASTHRDAGELFF
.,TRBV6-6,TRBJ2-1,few,TGTGCCAGCAGTCCCTCAGATGAGCAGTTCTTC,CASSPSDEQFF
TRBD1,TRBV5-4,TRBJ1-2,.,TGTGCCAGCGCGCCGGGACAGGGGCCCTCTCGAGGTGGCTACACCTTC,CASAPGQGPSRGGYTF
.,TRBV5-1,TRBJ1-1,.,TGCGCCAGCAGCTTCCCGGGAGGCACTGAAGCTTTCTTT,CASSFPGGTEAFF
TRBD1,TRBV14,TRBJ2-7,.,TGTGCCAGCAGCCACTCGTCCAGGGGGACCCCCTACGAGCAGTACTTC,CASSHSSRGTPYEQYF
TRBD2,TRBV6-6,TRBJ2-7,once,TGTGCCAGCAGTTACTCGCCTAGCGGCAGCTCCTACGAGCAGTACTTC,CASSYSPSGSSYEQYF
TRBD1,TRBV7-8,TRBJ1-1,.,TGTGCCAGCAGCCGACTGGGACAGGGACTAATGAACACTGAAGCTTTCTTT,CASSRLGQGLMNTEAFF
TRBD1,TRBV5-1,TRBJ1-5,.,TGCGCCAGCAGCCCGGACAGGGGTGGTCAGCCCCAGCATTTT,CASSPDRGGQPQHF
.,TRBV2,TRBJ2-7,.,TGTGCCAGCAGTGAAGCGGGGAGGAGGGGCGAGCAGTACTTC,CASSEAGRRGEQYF
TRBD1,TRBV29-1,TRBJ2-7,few,TGCAGCGTCAAAACAGGACAGGGAACCTACGAGCAGTACTTC,CSVKTGQGTYEQYF
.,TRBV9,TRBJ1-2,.,TGTGCCAGCAGCCCCTACCCCGGTGGCTACACCTTC,CASSPYPGGYTF
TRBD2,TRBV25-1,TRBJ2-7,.,TGTGCCAGCAGTACGGGACTAACCTACGAGCAGTACTTC,CASSTGLTYEQYF
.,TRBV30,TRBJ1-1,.,TGTGCCTGGAGTGTACCCCCCGCAGGGTTGGGGACTGAAGCTTTCTTT,CAWSVPPAGLGTEAFF
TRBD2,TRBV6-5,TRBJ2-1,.,TGTGCCAGCAGTTTCTCAGCGGGAGGGCCCTTCGATGAGCAGTTCTTC,CASSFSAGGPFDEQFF
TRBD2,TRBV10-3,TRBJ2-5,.,TGTGCCATCAGTGATAGGCGGGAGGGCCGCCAAGAGACCCAGTACTTC,CAISDRREGRQETQYF
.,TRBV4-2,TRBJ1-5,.,TGTGCCAGCAGCCAAGAGGCCAGCCAGAGGCAGCCCCAGCATTTT,CASSQEASQRQPQHF
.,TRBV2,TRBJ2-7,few,TGTGCCAGCAGTGAATACACGCAGATAGGAGGAGAGCAGTACTTC,CASSEYTQIGGEQYF
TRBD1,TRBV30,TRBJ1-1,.,TGTGCCTGTAGCAGGGGGCAGGTCGTCACTGAAGCTTTCTTT,CACSRGQVVTEAFF
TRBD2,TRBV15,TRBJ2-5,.,TGTGCCACCAGCAGAGATACGGGGGGTCAAGAGACCCAGTACTTC,CATSRDTGGQETQYF
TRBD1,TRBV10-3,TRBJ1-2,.,TGTGCCGTCCGGGACAGGGTTAGCTATGGCTACACCTTC,CAVRDRVSYGYTF
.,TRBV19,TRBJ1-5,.,TGTGCCAGTAGTCACCGGGGGGGGCAACGAAATCAGCCCCAGCATTTT,CASSHRGGQRNQPQHF
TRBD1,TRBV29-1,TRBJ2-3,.,TGCAGCGTGAACCGGGACAGGGGCGGTAGAGATACGCAGTATTTT,CSVNRDRGGRDTQYF
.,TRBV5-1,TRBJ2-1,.,TGCGCCAGCAGCCCCCGGGGGACCCTTGGTAATGAGCAGTTCTTC,CASSPRGTLGNEQFF
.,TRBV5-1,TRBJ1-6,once,TGCGCCAGCAGCTTCGAGGGTGGTAATTCACCCCTCCACTTT,CASSFEGGNSPLHF
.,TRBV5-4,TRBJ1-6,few,TGTGCCAGCAGCTTGTTTCGGGATAATTCACCCCTCCACTTT,CASSLFRDNSPLHF
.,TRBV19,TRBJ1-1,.,TGTGCCAGTAGTAGGCCTAGCGTTGGCACTGAAGCTTTCTTT,CASSRPSVGTEAFF
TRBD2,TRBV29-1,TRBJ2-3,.,TGCAGCGCTACGCTAGCGGGAGGGCGCACAGATACGCAGTATTTT,CSATLAGGRTDTQYF
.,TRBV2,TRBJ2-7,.,TGTGCCAGCAGTGAAACAGGGTATACCTACGAGCAGTACTTC,CASSETGYTYEQYF
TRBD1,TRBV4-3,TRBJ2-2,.,TGCGCCAGCAGGCAAATCGGGACAGGGGGGGTCGGGGAGCTGTTTTTT,CASRQIGTGGVGELFF
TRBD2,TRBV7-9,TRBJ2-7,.,TGTTCCAGCAGCGCCCTTAGCGGGAGCTCCTACGAGCAGTACTTC,CSSSALSGSSYEQYF
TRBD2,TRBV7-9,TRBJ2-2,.,TGTGCCAGCAGCTTGTATGATGCGGGAGACACCGGGGAGCTGTTTTTT,CASSLYDAGDTGELFF
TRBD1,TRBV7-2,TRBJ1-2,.,TGTGCCAGCAGCTTAGGAGCGTCGACAGGGAACTATGGCTACACCTTC,CASSLGASTGNYGYTF
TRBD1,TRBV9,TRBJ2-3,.,TGTGCCAGCAGCCTCACCCGGGACAGAGTAACAGATACGCAGTATTTT,CASSLTRDRVTDTQYF
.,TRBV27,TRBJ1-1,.,TGTGCCAGCAGTTTATGGCCAGGGGCGAACACTGAAGCTTTCTTT,CASSLWPGANTEAFF
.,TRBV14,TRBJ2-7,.,TGTGCCAGCAGCCAAGGGATGGAGAACTACGAGCAGTACTTC,CASSQGMENYEQYF
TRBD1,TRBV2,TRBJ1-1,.,TGTGCCAGCGCCACGGACAGGGCAGGGGGGGCTTTCTTT,CASATDRAGGAFF
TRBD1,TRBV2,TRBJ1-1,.,TGTGCCAGCAGCCTGACAGGGGAAGGGTCTGAAGCTTTCTTT,CASSLTGEGSEAFF
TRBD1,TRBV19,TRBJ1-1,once,TGTGCCAGTAGTATAATCCCGGGACAGCAGATGAACACTGAAGCTTTCTTT,CASSIIPGQQMNTEAFF
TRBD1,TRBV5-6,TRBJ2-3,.,TGTGCCAGCAGCTTGGAAGGACAGGCTAAGCCTGGCACAGATACGCAGTATTTT,CASSLEGQAKPGTDTQYF
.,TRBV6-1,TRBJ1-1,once,TGTGCCAGCAGTGAGCAGTTGAACACTGAAGCTTTCTTT,CASSEQLNTEAFF
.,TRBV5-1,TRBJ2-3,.,TGCGCCAGCAGCACGGGGGACACAGATACGCAGTATTTT,CASSTGDTDTQYF
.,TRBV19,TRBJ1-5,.,TGTGCCAGTAGTATAGTCGGGGGTAGCAATCAGCCCCAGCATTTT,CASSIVGGSNQPQHF
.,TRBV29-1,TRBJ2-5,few,TGCAGCGTTGAAGATCTCCAGGGGAAAGAGACCCAGTACTTC,CSVEDLQGKETQYF
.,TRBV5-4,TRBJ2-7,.,TGTGCCAGCAGCCCCCGTGGGGGGAGCTCCTACGAGCAGTACTTC,CASSPRGGSSYEQYF
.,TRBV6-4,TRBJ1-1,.,TGTGCCAGCAGTGCCGAGGGGGTAGGTACTGAAGCTTTCTTT,CASSAEGVGTEAFF
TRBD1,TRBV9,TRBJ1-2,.,TGTGCCAGCAGCGTGGGACAGGGGCCTGGCTACACCTTC,CASSVGQGPGYTF
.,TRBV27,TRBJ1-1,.,TGTGCCAGCAGTCCCTGGGGCAGTGGGGGGACTGAAGCTTTCTTT,CASSPWGSGGTEAFF
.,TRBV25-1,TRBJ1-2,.,TGTGCCAGCAGTGCTTCTACGATATCTTCGGATGGCTACACCTTC,CASSASTISSDGYTF
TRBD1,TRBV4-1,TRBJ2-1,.,TGCGCCAGCAGCCCCGGGACAGCTCGACCCGATGAGCAGTTCTTC,CASSPGTARPDEQFF
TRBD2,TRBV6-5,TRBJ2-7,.,TGTGCCAGCAGTTCGGGGGGGATCAACGAGCAGTACTTC,CASSSGGINEQYF
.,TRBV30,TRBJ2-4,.,TGTGCCTGGAGTAGGACAGCTATCATAGCCAAAAACATTCAGTACTTC,CAWSRTAIIAKNIQYF
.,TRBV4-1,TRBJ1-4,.,TGCGCCAGCAGCCAAGATAGGCAGGGTTGGGAAAAACTGTTTTTT,CASSQDRQGWEKLFF